What follows is one TCR beta chain and its context. The data belong to a study of blood T cell repertoires in COVID-19. CDR1 and CDR2 from the germline V gene are MDHEN and SYDVKM. J gave up 6 bases and V 10 bases, and 7 bases lay outside the gene matches. This CDR3 comprises 12 residues. As handled by the study authors: Cell counts per sample came from amplifying reference gene primers. Some clones are missing from TCRdb's copy, which holds only in-frame ones; the method was immunoSEQ multiplex PCR. V, J and clone size reflect that table, while D and trimming were determined from the DNA. This table has tens of thousands of clones, approximately 90% appearing once.

The chain has TRBV28 and TRBJ2-7, with TRBD1 matching 9 bases. The sequenced sample was peripheral blood. The sequence derives from a human donor with active COVID-19. The donor label of this sample is uncertain. The CDR3 region has the DNA TGTGCCATCACGGGACAGGGTGCCGAGCAGTACTTC. Translated: CAITGQGAEQYF.